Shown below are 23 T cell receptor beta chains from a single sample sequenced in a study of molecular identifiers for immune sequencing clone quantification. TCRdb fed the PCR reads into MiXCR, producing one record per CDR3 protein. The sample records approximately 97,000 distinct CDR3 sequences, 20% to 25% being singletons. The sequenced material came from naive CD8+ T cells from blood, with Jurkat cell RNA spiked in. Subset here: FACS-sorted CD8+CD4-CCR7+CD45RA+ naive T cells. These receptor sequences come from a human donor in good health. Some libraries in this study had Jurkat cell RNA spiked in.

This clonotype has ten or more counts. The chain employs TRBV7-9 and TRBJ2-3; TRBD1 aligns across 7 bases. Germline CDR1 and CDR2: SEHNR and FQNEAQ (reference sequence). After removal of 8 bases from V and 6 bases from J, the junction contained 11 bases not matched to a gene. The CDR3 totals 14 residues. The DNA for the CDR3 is TGTGCCAGCTCCCCGACACAGGGGTCGGATACGCAGTATTTT. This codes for CASSPTQGSDTQYF.

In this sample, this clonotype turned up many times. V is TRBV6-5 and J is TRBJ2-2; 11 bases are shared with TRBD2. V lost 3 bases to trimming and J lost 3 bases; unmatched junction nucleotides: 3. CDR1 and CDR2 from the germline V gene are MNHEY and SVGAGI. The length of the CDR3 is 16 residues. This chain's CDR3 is CASSYSGLADTGELFF. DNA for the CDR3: TGTGCCAGCAGTTATTCGGGACTAGCGGACACCGGGGAGCTGTTTTTT.

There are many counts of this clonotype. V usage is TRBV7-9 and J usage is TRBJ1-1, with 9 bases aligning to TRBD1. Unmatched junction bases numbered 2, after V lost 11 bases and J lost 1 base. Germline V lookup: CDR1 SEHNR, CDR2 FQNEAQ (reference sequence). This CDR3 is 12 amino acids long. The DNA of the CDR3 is TGTGCCGGGGACAGGGAGAACACTGAAGCTTTCTTT. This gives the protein CAGDRENTEAFF.

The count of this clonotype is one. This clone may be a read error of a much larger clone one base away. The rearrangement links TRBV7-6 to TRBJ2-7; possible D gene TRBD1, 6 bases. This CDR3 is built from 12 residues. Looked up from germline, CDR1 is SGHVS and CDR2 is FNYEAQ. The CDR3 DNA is TGTGGCAGCAGCGACGGACAGTACGAGCAGTACTTC. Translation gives CGSSDGQYEQYF.

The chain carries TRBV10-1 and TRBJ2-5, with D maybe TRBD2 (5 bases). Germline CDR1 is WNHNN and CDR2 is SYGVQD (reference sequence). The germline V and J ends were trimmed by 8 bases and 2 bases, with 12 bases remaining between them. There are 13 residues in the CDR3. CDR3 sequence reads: CASALGKQETQYF. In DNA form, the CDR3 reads TGCGCCAGCGCCCTCGGGAAGCAAGAGACCCAGTACTTC.

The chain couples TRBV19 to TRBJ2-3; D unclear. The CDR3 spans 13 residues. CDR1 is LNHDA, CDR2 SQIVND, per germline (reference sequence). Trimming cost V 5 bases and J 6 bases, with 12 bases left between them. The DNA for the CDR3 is TGTGCCAGTAGTGCCCCCTCCGGGGATACGCAGTATTTT. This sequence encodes CASSAPSGDTQYF.

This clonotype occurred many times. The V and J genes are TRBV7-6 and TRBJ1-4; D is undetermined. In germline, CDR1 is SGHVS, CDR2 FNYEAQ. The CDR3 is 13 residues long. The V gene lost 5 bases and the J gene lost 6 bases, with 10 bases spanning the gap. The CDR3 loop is CASSPELDEKLFF. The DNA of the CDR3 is TGTGCCAGCAGCCCGGAATTAGATGAAAAACTGTTTTTT. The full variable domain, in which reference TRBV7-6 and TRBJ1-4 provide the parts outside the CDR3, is GAGVSQSPRYKVTKRGQDVALRCDPISGHVSLYWYRQALGQGPEFLTYFNYEAQQDKSGLPNDRFSAERPEGSISTLTIQRTEQRDSAMYRCASSPELDEKLFFGSGTQLSVL.

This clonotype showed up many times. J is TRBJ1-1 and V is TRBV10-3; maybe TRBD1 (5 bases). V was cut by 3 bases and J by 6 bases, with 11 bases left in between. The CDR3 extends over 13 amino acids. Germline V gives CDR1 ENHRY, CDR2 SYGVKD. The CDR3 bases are TGTGCCATCAGTGACGTGGGGCGAGCTGAAGCTTTCTTT. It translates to CAISDVGRAEAFF.

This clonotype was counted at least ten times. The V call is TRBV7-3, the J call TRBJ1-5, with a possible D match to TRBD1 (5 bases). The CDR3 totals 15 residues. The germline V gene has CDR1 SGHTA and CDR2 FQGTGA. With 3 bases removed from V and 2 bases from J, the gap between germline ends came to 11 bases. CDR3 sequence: CASSLGGWRNQPQHF. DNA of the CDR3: TGTGCCAGCAGCTTGGGGGGTTGGCGCAATCAGCCCCAGCATTTT.

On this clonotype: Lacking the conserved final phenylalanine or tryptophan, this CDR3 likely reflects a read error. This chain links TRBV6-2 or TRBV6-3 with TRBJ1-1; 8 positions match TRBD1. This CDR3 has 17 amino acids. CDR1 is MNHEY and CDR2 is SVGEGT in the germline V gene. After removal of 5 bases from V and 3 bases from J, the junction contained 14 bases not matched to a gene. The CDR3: CASSLPLTGATDTEAFL. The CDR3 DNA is TGTGCCAGCAGTCTACCTTTGACAGGGGCTACTGACACTGAAGCTTTCCTT.

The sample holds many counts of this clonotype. Here the CDR3 DNA reads TGCAGCGGAGATACGCAGTATTTT. Its protein is CSGDTQYF. V usage is TRBV29-1 and J usage is TRBJ2-3; D unclear. The CDR3 consists of 8 residues. Between the trimmed V and J ends, which lost 7 bases and 5 bases, there was a span of 1 base. Germline V lookup: CDR1 SQVTM, CDR2 ANQGSEA.

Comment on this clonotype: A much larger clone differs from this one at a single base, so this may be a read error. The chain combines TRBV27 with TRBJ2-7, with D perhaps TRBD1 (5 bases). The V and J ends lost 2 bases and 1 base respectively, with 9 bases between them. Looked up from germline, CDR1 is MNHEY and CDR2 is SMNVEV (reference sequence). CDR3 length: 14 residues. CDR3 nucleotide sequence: TGTGCCAGCAGTTTACCAGGGCGGTCCTACGAGCAGTACTTC. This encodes CASSLPGRSYEQYF.

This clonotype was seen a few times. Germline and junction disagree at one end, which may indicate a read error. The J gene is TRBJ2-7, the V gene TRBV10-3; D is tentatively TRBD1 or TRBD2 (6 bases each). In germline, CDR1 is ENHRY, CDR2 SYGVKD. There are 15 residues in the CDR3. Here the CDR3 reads CAVSDFEGGTYEQYF. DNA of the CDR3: TGTGCCGTCAGTGATTTTGAGGGGGGTACCTACGAGCAGTACTTC.

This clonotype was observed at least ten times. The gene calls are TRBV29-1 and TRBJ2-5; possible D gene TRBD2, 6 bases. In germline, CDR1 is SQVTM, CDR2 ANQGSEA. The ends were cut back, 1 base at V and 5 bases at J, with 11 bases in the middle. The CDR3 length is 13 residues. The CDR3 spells CSVEGGSGETQYF. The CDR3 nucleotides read TGCAGCGTTGAAGGAGGGAGCGGGGAGACCCAGTACTTC.

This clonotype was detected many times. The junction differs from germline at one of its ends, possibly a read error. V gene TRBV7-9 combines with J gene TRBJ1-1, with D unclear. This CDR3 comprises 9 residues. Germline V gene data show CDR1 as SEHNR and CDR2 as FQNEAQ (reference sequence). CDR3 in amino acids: CASSPSTEF. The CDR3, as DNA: TGTGCCAGCAGCCCTTCCACGGAATTT.

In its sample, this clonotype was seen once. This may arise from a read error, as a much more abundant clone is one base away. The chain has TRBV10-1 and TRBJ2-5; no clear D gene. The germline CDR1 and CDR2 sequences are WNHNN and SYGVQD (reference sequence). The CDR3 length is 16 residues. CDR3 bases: TGCGCCAGCAGTGAGTCAGAGCGTGGGTACCAAGAGACCAAGTACTTC. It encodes CASSESERGYQETKYF.

The CDR3 DNA follows: TGTGCCAGCAGCCAAGATCCCGCGGGAGAGTACAATGAGCAGTTCTTC. Protein sequence: CASSQDPAGEYNEQFF. V usage is TRBV3-1 and J usage is TRBJ2-1; 7 positions match TRBD2. This CDR3 is built from 16 residues. Germline values: CDR1 LGHDT, CDR2 YNNKEL (reference sequence). The ends lost 0 bases at V and 4 bases at J; junction bases unmatched: 6.

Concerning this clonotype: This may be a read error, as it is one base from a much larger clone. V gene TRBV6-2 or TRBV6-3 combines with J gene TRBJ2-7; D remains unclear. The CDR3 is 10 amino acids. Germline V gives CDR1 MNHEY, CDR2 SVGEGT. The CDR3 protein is CASRGYAQYF. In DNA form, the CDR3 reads TGTGCCAGCAGAGGTTACGCGCAGTACTTC.

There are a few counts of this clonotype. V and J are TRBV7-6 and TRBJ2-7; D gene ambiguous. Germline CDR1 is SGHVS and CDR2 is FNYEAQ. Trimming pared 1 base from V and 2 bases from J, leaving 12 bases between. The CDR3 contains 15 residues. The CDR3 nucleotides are TGTGCCAGCAGCTTAGGGCCCAGGAATACCTACGAGCAGTACTTC. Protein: CASSLGPRNTYEQYF.

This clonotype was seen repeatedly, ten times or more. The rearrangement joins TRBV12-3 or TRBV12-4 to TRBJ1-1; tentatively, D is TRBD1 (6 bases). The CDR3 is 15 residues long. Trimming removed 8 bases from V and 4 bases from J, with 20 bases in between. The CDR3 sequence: CASLPRGKGLTEAFF. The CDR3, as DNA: TGTGCCAGCCTACCCAGGGGAAAGGGGCTCACTGAAGCTTTCTTT.

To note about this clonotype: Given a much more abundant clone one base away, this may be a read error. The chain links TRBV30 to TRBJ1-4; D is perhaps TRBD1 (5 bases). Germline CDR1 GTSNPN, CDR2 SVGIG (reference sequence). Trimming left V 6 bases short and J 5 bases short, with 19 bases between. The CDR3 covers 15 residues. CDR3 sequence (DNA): TGTGCCTGCAGGGCGCTCACGGGCGGGAATGAAAAACTGTTTTTT. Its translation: CACRALTGGNEKLFF.

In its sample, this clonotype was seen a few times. CDR3 region: CASSGDWTNNEQFF. CDR3 DNA: TGTGCCAGCAGCGGGGACTGGACTAACAATGAGCAGTTCTTC. The chain carries TRBV27 and TRBJ2-1, with a possible D match to TRBD2 (6 bases). Trimming took off 6 bases at V and 5 bases at J, with 14 bases between the two ends. This CDR3 region has 14 residues. Germline V gives CDR1 MNHEY, CDR2 SMNVEV (reference sequence).

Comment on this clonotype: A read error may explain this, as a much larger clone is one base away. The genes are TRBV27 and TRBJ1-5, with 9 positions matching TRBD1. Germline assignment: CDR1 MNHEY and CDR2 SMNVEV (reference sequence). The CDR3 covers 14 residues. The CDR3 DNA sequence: TGTGTCAGCAGTATACAGGGGGCGATTCAGCCCCAGCATTTT. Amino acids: CVSSIQGAIQPQHF.